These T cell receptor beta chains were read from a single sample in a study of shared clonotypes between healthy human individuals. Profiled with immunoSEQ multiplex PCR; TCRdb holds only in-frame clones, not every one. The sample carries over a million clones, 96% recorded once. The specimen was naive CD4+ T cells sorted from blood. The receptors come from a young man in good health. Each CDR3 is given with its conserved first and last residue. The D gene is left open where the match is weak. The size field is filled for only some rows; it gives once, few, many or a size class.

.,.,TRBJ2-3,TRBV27,CASSANRFATQYF,TGTGCCAGCAGTGCCAATAGATTCGCTACGCAGTATTTT
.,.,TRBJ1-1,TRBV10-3,CAISESIQGTNGAFF,TGTGCCATCAGTGAGTCGATTCAGGGGACGAATGGGGCTTTCTTT
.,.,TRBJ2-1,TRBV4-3,CASSQSKGAAEQFF,TGCGCCAGCAGCCAGTCTAAGGGAGCAGCTGAGCAGTTCTTC
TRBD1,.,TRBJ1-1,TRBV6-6,CASRTQGVNTEAFF,TGTGCCAGCAGGACGCAGGGGGTGAACACTGAAGCTTTCTTT
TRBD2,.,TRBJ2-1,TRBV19,CASSMAGGLYNEQFF,TGTGCCAGTAGTATGGCGGGAGGCCTATACAATGAGCAGTTCTTC
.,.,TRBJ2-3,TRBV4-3,CASSQVVGAYMNTQYF,TGCGCCAGCAGCCAAGTAGTGGGGGCGTATATGAATACGCAGTATTTT
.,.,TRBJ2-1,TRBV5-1,CASSLGDGRTNEQFF,TGCGCCAGCAGCTTGGGGGATGGCAGGACCAATGAGCAGTTCTTC
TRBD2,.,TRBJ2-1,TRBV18,CASSPPGASGRGNEQFF,TGTGCCAGCTCACCACCTGGGGCTAGCGGGAGGGGCAATGAGCAGTTCTTC
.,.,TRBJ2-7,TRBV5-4,CASSLVSSYEQYF,TGTGCCAGCAGCTTGGTGTCGTCCTACGAGCAGTACTTC
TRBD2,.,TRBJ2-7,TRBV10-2,CASSVGAGGTFSYEQYF,TGCGCCAGCAGTGTCGGAGCGGGAGGGACCTTCTCCTACGAGCAGTACTTC
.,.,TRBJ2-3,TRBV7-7,CASSLGPPGVTDTQYF,TGTGCCAGCAGCTTAGGACCCCCGGGGGTCACAGATACGCAGTATTTT
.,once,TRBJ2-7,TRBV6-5,CASSYGSRSSYEQYF,TGTGCCAGCAGTTACGGCAGTCGAAGCTCCTACGAGCAGTACTTC
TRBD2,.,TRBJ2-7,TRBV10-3,CAIRGLAGVGEQYF,TGTGCCATCAGAGGACTAGCGGGAGTGGGAGAGCAGTACTTC
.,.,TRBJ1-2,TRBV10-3,CAISEPGYNATF,TGTGCCATCAGTGAGCCGGGTTATAACGCCACCTTC
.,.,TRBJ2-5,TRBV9,CASSVGQLQETQYF,TGTGCCAGCAGCGTAGGACAGTTACAAGAGACCCAGTACTTC
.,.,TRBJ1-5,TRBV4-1,CASSQDNIGYSNQPQHF,TGCGCCAGCAGCCAAGATAATATAGGATATAGCAATCAGCCCCAGCATTTT
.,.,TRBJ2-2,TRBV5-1,CASSLDYRAGELFF,TGCGCCAGCAGCTTGGACTACAGGGCCGGGGAGCTGTTTTTT
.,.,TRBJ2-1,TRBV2,CASLAPPRDEQFF,TGTGCCAGCCTAGCGCCCCCCCGAGATGAGCAGTTCTTC
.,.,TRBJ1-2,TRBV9,CASSGRWRYGYTF,TGTGCCAGCAGCGGGAGGTGGAGGTACGGCTACACCTTC
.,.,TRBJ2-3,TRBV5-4,CASSKNRWERSTDTQYF,TGTGCCAGCAGCAAGAATAGGTGGGAGAGGAGCACAGATACGCAGTATTTT
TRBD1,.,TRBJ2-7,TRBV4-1,CASSRTGLGDEQYF,TGCGCCAGCAGCCGGACAGGGTTAGGGGACGAGCAGTACTTC
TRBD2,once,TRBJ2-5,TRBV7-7,CASSLAGLAGQETQYF,TGTGCTAGCAGCTTAGCGGGACTAGCGGGACAAGAGACCCAGTACTTC
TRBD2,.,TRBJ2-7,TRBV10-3,CAISDLMGGQNKFSGRTTFEQYF,TGTGCCATCAGTGACCTGATGGGCGGACAGAACAAATTTAGCGGGAGGACCACGTTCGAGCAGTACTTC
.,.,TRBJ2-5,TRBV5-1,CASSLAGQYQETQYF,TGCGCCAGCAGCTTGGCCGGACAGTACCAAGAGACCCAGTACTTC
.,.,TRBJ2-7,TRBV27,CASSLKWPPGSSYEQYF,TGTGCCAGCAGTTTAAAGTGGCCCCCAGGGAGCTCCTACGAGCAGTACTTC
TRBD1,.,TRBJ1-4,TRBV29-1,CSVSRQGREKLFF,TGCAGCGTTTCTAGACAGGGGCGAGAAAAACTGTTTTTT
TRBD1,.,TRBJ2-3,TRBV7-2,CASSFDRGRADTQYF,TGTGCCAGCAGCTTTGACAGGGGCAGGGCAGATACGCAGTATTTT
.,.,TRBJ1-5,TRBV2,CASKLGAAQPQHF,TGTGCCAGCAAGTTGGGTGCCGCGCAGCCCCAGCATTTT